The next 13 T cell receptor beta chains were all read from a single sample in a study of CD8 T cells in ankylosing spondylitis. A single record per CDR3 protein comes from TCRdb applying MiXCR to the 5' RACE reads. The sample records a few hundred thousand distinct CDR3 sequences, roughly a quarter being singletons. Source material: blood, either unsorted or a sorted T cell fraction (not recorded which). Receptors originate from a male donor with ankylosing spondylitis or in good health (not recorded which).

This clonotype was detected only a few times. The chain combines TRBV12-3 or TRBV12-4 with TRBJ1-2, with 9 bases identical to TRBD1. V lost 7 bases, J lost 8 bases, and 8 bases stayed unmatched. This CDR3 contains 13 residues. The DNA for the CDR3 is TGTGCCAGCACCGAGGGACAGGGAGGAGGCTACACCTTC. This gives the protein CASTEGQGGGYTF.

This clonotype appeared a few times. The rearrangement joins TRBV20-1 to TRBJ2-7; 8 nucleotides align to TRBD1. The CDR3 has 14 residues. In germline, CDR1 is DFQATT, CDR2 SNEGSKA (reference sequence). V shed 3 bases and J 6 bases; nucleotides not matched to a gene: 10. In DNA form, the CDR3 reads TGCAGTGCTAGGCCTGGACAGGGTCTTAGCGAGCAGTACTTC. Translation gives CSARPGQGLSEQYF.

CDR3 sequence (DNA): TGTGCCAGCAGCCTACAGGGACGCGAGCAGTACTTC. Translation: CASSLQGREQYF. This chain uses TRBV6-5 with TRBJ2-7, with D perhaps matching TRBD1 (6 bases). Trimming took 6 bases from V and 6 from J, leaving 12 bases between them. The CDR3 has 12 residues. The germline V gene encodes CDR1 MNHEY and CDR2 SVGAGI.

The J gene is TRBJ1-1, the V gene TRBV12-3 or TRBV12-4; possibly TRBD1 for D (5 bases). CDR3 length: 13 residues. V gave up 8 bases and J gave up 3 bases, with 13 bases separating them. CDR3 nucleotides: TGTGCCAGCTGGCCCCGAGGGGACACTGAAGCTTTCTTT. This encodes CASWPRGDTEAFF.

In its sample, this clonotype was seen a few times. This chain joins TRBV20-1 and TRBJ2-1; the match to TRBD2 covers 12 bases. V was clipped by 0 bases and J by 3 bases; unmatched bases: 6. Germline CDR1 is DFQATT and CDR2 is SNEGSKA (reference sequence). This CDR3 comprises 17 residues. In DNA, the CDR3 is TGCAGTGCTAGAGATTCTAGCGGGGGGGCCCGCTACAATGAGCAGTTCTTC. Residues: CSARDSSGGARYNEQFF.

Ten or more counts support this clonotype. The genes are TRBV20-1 and TRBJ2-7, with TRBD2 matching 8 bases. The CDR3 spans 16 residues. Germline V CDR1 and CDR2: DFQATT, SNEGSKA (reference sequence). V shed 0 bases, J shed 4 bases, and the junction held 11 bases outside the gene matches. CDR3 loop: CSARDRGGTSPYEQYF. Here the CDR3 DNA reads TGCAGTGCTAGAGATCGGGGGGGCACAAGCCCGTACGAGCAGTACTTC.

V gene TRBV20-1 combines with J gene TRBJ2-2; D is perhaps TRBD1 (5 bases). V was shortened by 6 bases and J by 0 bases, with 11 bases between the two germline ends. The CDR3 has 14 amino acids. Germline V gene data show CDR1 as DFQATT and CDR2 as SNEGSKA (reference sequence). The CDR3 region has the DNA TGCAGTGCGAGCGAGGACACGAACACCGGGGAGCTGTTTTTT. As protein: CSASEDTNTGELFF.

The chain links TRBV20-1 to TRBJ1-4; 8 bases match TRBD1. This CDR3 has 13 residues. Germline values: CDR1 DFQATT, CDR2 SNEGSKA (reference sequence). The junction had 7 bases not matched to a gene; V was cut back by 6 bases and J by 7 bases. CDR3: CSALTGGGEKLFF. The CDR3 nucleotides are TGCAGTGCCCTAACAGGGGGAGGTGAAAAACTGTTTTTT.

This clonotype showed up many times. The chain couples TRBV20-1 to TRBJ1-1; TRBD1 agrees at 7 bases. Losses at the gene ends were 6 bases for V and 7 bases for J; bases not matched to a gene: 5. The germline CDR1 and CDR2 sequences are DFQATT and SNEGSKA (reference sequence). This CDR3 contains 11 residues. CDR3 residues: CSAPRDSEAFF. Here the CDR3 DNA reads TGCAGTGCCCCAAGGGACAGTGAAGCTTTCTTT.

The chain employs TRBV12-5 and TRBJ2-5, with 13 bases matching TRBD2. The length of the CDR3 is 15 residues. Germline loops: CDR1 LGHNT, CDR2 FRNRAP. V was pared by 4 bases and J by 4 bases, with 3 bases of the junction left unmatched. The CDR3 bases are TGTGCTAGTGGTTCGGGACTAGCGGGGAGAGAGACCCAGTACTTC. Translating gives CASGSGLAGRETQYF.

This clonotype has only one observation. The genes are TRBV6-1 and TRBJ1-2; 7 positions match TRBD1. Germline CDR1 is MNHNS and CDR2 is SASEGT. The CDR3 has 15 amino acids. V shed 6 bases and J 4 bases; nucleotides not matched to a gene: 11. In nucleotides, the CDR3 is TGTGCCAGCAGAACTATGACAGGGAGAGGCTATGGCTACACCTTC. Residues: CASRTMTGRGYGYTF.

This clonotype came up many times. The chain is built from TRBV7-2 and TRBJ1-2; 9 nucleotides match TRBD1. V shed 5 bases, J shed 8 bases, and the junction held 12 bases outside the gene matches. CDR3 length equals 15 residues. Germline V gene data show CDR1 as SGHTA and CDR2 as FQGNSA. CDR3 sequence: CASSPSGGTGYGYTF. The CDR3 coding sequence is TGTGCCAGCAGCCCCTCGGGGGGGACAGGGTACGGCTACACCTTC.

The table lists this clonotype with many counts. The rearrangement links TRBV2 to TRBJ2-3; 7 positions match TRBD1. CDR1 and CDR2 (germline): SNHLY, FYNNEI. V lost 3 bases and J lost 0; bases outside the gene matches: 9. CDR3 length equals 17 residues. CDR3 in amino acids: CASSDLKTGSSTDTQYF. CDR3 nucleotide sequence: TGTGCCAGCAGTGATCTCAAGACAGGGTCCAGCACAGATACGCAGTATTTT.